This TCR beta chain came from a study of blood T cell repertoires in COVID-19. Overall study: Acute and convalescent COVID-19 specimens originated in the United States, Italy and Spain. The cDNA or gDNA used as material had been derived from T cells, B-cell-depleted T cells, or PBMCs.

This clone showed up just a few times. In the study's own analysis: Amplification with reference gene primers provided the estimates of nucleated cell counts. Only in-frame clones appear in the TCRdb table, and some are missing; sequencing was by immunoSEQ multiplex PCR. Clonal size and the V and J genes are those of that table, whereas D and trimming came from the DNA. The repertoire consists of tens of thousands of clones, with more than 80% occurring once and the leading ten covering around 15%. CDR3 size: 14 residues. Trimming took 2 bases from V and 3 from J; bases not matched to a gene: 1. Germline CDR1 is MNHEY and CDR2 is SVGAGI.

The sequencing input was peripheral blood. The receptor's source is a human donor in a cohort sampled during active COVID-19. This chain links TRBV6-5 with TRBJ2-7, with 10 bases that match TRBD1. CDR3 sequence (DNA): TGTGCCAGCAGTTACCGGGACAGGGGCTACGAGCAGTACTTC. Residues: CASSYRDRGYEQYF.